This T cell receptor beta chain was captured in a study of T cell responses to AZD1222 COVID-19 vaccine. Profiling relied on immunoSEQ multiplex PCR, and the TCRdb table lists in-frame clones only, not all of them. The profile shows 45,000 to 55,000 clones, approximately 79% of them singletons. Study-wide points: Donors in the cohort were predominantly white British and more often female, and clonal diversity was possibly underestimated. A reported finding is that nearly half of spike-specific TCRs target unmutated variant regions. Only five or six individuals given AZD1222 were seropositive at baseline.

Trimming took off 0 bases at V and 6 bases at J, with 9 bases between the two ends. There are 14 residues in the CDR3. Germline CDR1 and CDR2: SGHRS and YFSETQ. In the case of this clone: As yet, its antigen is unknown.

Sequencing was performed on peripheral blood, taken on day 0 of MenACWY control vaccination. The chain has TRBV5-1 and TRBJ1-4; D remains ambiguous. The TCR comes from an adult in good health. CDR3 nucleotide sequence: TGCGCCAGCAGCTTGGATAGCCCCTATGAAAAACTGTTTTTT. This codes for CASSLDSPYEKLFF.